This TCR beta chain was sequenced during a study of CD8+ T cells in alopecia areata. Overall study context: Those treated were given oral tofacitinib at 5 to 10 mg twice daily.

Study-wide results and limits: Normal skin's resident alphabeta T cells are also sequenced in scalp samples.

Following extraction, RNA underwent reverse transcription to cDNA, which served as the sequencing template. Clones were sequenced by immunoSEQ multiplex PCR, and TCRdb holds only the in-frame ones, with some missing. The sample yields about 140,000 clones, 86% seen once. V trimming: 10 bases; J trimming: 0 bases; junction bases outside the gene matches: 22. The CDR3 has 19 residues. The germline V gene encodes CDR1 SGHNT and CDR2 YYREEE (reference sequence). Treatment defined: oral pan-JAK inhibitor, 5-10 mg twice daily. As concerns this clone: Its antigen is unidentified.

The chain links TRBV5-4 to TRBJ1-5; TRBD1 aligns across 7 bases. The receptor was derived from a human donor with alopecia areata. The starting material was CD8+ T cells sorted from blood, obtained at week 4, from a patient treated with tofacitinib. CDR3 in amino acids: CAGGPYRDSPQPSNQPQHF. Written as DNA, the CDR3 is TGTGCCGGCGGACCATACCGGGACAGCCCTCAACCTAGCAATCAGCCCCAGCATTTT.